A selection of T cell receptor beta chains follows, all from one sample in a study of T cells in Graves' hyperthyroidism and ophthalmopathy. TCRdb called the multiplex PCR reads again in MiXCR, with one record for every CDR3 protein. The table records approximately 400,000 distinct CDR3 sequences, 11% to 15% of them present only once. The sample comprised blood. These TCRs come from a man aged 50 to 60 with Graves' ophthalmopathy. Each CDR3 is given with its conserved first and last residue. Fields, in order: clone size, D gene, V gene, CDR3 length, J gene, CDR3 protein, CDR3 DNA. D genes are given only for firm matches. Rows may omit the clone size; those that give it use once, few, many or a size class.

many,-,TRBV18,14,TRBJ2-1,CASCDFATDNEQFF,TGTGCCAGCTGTGACTTTGCCACAGACAATGAGCAGTTCTTC
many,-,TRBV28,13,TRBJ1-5,CASTVGQDRPQHF,TGTGCCAGCACCGTGGGGCAGGATCGGCCCCAGCATTTT
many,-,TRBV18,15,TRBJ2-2,CASSPPGRDTGELFF,TGTGCCAGCTCACCACCAGGCAGAGACACCGGGGAGCTGTTTTTT
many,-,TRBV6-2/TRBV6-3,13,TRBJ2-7,CASSYRVGYEQYF,TGTGCCAGCAGTTACAGGGTAGGATACGAGCAGTACTTC
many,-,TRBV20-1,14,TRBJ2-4,CSPVQTLAKNIQYF,TGCAGTCCTGTACAGACGCTAGCCAAAAACATTCAGTACTTC
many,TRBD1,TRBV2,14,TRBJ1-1,CASRETGMVTEAFF,TGTGCCAGCAGGGAGACAGGGATGGTGACTGAAGCTTTCTTT
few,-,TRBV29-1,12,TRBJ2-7,CSVLDGGYEQYF,TGCAGCGTTTTAGACGGTGGATACGAGCAGTACTTC
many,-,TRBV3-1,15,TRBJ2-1,CASSQGPTGVWEQFF,TGTGCCAGCAGCCAAGGTCCGACTGGAGTCTGGGAGCAGTTCTTC
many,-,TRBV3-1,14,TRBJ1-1,CASQPGAGGTEAFF,TGTGCCAGCCAGCCGGGGGCCGGGGGCACTGAAGCTTTCTTT
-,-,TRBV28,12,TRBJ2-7,CASSSHRFVQYF,TGTGCCAGCAGTTCACACAGGTTCGTGCAGTACTTC
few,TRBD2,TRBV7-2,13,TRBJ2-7,CATGTSGRDEQYF,TGTGCCACGGGGACTAGCGGGAGGGACGAGCAGTACTTC
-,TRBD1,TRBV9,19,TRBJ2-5,CASSVEGAGTGGWAETQYF,TGTGCCAGCAGCGTAGAAGGTGCTGGGACAGGGGGGTGGGCAGAGACCCAGTACTTC
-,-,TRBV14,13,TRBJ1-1,CASSQGRDRLAFF,TGTGCCAGCAGCCAGGGCCGAGACCGTTTAGCTTTCTTT
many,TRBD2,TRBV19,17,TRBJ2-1,CASRPMGLAGGYNEQFF,TGTGCCAGTAGGCCCATGGGGCTAGCGGGAGGCTACAATGAGCAGTTCTTC
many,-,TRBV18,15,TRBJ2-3,CASSPFSRDADTQYF,TGTGCCAGCTCACCATTTTCCAGGGACGCAGATACGCAGTATTTT
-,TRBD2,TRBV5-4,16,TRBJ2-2,CASSPWTSGRPGELFF,TGTGCCAGCAGCCCCTGGACTAGCGGGAGGCCCGGGGAGCTGTTTTTT
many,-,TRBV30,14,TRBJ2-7,CAWSKGFRGGEQYF,TGTGCCTGGAGTAAGGGGTTTCGGGGCGGCGAGCAGTACTTC
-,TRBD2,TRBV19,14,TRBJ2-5,CASSYWGGQETQYF,TGTGCCAGTAGTTATTGGGGAGGGCAAGAGACCCAGTACTTC
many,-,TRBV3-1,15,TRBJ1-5,CASSQWDRDNQPQHF,TGTGCCAGCAGCCAATGGGACCGAGACAATCAGCCCCAGCATTTT
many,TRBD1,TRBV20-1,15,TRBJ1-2,CSARDPQGEVDGYTF,TGCAGTGCTAGAGATCCTCAGGGGGAGGTGGATGGCTACACCTTC
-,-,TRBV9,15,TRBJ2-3,CASSATGTHTDTQYF,TGTGCCAGCAGCGCGACCGGGACCCACACAGATACGCAGTATTTT
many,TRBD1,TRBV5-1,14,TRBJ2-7,CASSTGTGGGEQYF,TGCGCCAGCAGCACCGGGACAGGGGGTGGCGAGCAGTACTTC
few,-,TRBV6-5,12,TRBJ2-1,CASSYSGTLPFF,TGTGCCAGCAGTTACTCTGGGACACTCCCGTTCTTC
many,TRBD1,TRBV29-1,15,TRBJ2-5,CSVENVAGGEETQYF,TGCAGCGTAGAGAATGTGGCAGGGGGTGAAGAGACCCAGTACTTC
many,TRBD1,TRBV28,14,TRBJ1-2,CASSFRGRFLGYTF,TGTGCCAGCAGTTTCAGGGGGCGCTTTCTCGGCTACACCTTC
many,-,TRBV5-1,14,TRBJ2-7,CASSGRTGSYEQYF,TGCGCCAGCAGCGGGAGGACTGGATCCTACGAGCAGTACTTC
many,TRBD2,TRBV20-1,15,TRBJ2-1,CSARSGTSGTNEQFF,TGCAGTGCTAGATCCGGGACTAGCGGTACCAATGAGCAGTTCTTC
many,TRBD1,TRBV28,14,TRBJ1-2,CASSVGQGSVGYTF,TGTGCCAGCAGTGTCGGACAGGGGAGTGTTGGCTACACCTTC